The clone carrying this T cell receptor (beta chain) counts as medium-sized by frequency. Its cognate antigen is unknown. This CDR3 contains 15 residues. The data stem from a study of CXCR3-negative and CXCR3-positive naive CD8 T cells. 5' RACE that incorporated UMI labels was used to prepare the TRB cDNA libraries. TCRdb processed the 5' RACE reads again and assigns one entry to each CDR3 protein, with no DNA. The repertoire shows around 7,000 distinct CDR3 sequences; the top ten hold under 1.5%. Study-level results: More hydrophobic TRB CDR3s were found in CXCR3-positive naive cells than in CXCR3-negative naive cells.

What was sequenced was naive CXCR3+ CD8+ T cells from blood. Subset denoted: CD45RO-CCR7+CD27+CD95- naive CD8+ T cells expressing CXCR3 (TNR3+). The TCR was taken from a human donor in good health. Some clones in this sample may be carry-over from other donors' samples. The chain recombines TRBV12-3 or TRBV12-4 with TRBJ2-1; the D gene TCRdb calls, TRBD1, cannot be checked with no DNA. This CDR3 reads CASSADRVGHNEQFF.